This T cell receptor (beta chain) was sequenced in a study of identical twins. A universal primer site arose from template switching, and cDNA bore unique molecular identifiers. MiXCR, applied by TCRdb to the 5' RACE reads, yields one record per CDR3 protein. The sample holds 350,000 to 450,000 distinct CDR3 sequences, less than 20% seen once. This clonotype has a count of ten or more. Its antigen is not identified. Study-wide results and caveats: The authors noted that invariant MAIT and iNKT cells could partly confound zero-insertion analyses. Abundant beta clonotypes from cord blood bore fewer insertions; memory repertoires lacked this pattern.

Specimen: naive T cells sorted from blood. The sequence derives from a man aged 45-60 years in good health.

Written as DNA, the CDR3 is TGTGCCAGCAGCGTAGGGGTAGCGGGAACCCAAGAGACCCAGTACTTC. Encoded protein: CASSVGVAGTQETQYF. V usage is TRBV9 and J usage is TRBJ2-5; 8 bases are a match to TRBD2. J gave up 1 base and V 0 bases, and 5 bases lay outside the gene matches. The germline V gene encodes CDR1 SGDLS and CDR2 YYNGEE. The length of the CDR3 is 16 residues.